The following is a T cell receptor beta chain sequence with its context. Amplified regions were TCR beta CDR3 sequences from RNA transcripts. TCR CDR3 underwent first-round RT-PCR with the HTBI primer set. TCRdb reanalysed the multiplex PCR reads using MiXCR and keeps one entry per CDR3 protein. The table shows more than 350,000 distinct CDR3 sequences, with about 18% occurring only once. Germline trimming cut 5 bases from V and 3 bases from J; bases unmatched to any gene: 7. The CDR3 is 15 residues long. The sample originates from a study of T cells in Graves' hyperthyroidism and ophthalmopathy. Diagnosing involved the use of clinical symptoms, serum thyroxine and TRAb, thyroid ultrasound and orbital computed tomography.

The sample consisted of blood. V usage is TRBV12-3 or TRBV12-4 and J usage is TRBJ1-2; 9 nucleotides align to TRBD1. This sequence was found in a woman in her twenties or thirties with Graves' hyperthyroidism that later progressed to Graves' ophthalmopathy. The CDR3 region is CASSPGQGSYYGYTF. CDR3 coding DNA: TGTGCCAGCAGTCCGGGACAGGGTTCTTACTATGGCTACACCTTC.